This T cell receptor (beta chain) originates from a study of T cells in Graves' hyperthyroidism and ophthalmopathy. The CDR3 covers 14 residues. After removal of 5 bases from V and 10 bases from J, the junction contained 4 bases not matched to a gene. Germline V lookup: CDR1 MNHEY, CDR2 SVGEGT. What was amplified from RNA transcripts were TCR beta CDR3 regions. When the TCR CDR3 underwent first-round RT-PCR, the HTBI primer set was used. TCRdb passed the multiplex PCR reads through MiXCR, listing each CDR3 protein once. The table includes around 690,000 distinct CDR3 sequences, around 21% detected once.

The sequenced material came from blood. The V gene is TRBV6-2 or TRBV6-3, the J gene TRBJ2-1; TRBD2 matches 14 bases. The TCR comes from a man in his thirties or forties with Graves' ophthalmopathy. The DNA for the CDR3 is TGTGCCAGCAGTGGGACTAGCGGGAGTAGGGAGCAGTTCTTC. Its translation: CASSGTSGSREQFF.